This T cell receptor (beta chain) was sequenced in a study of T-cell reconstitution after alpha-beta-depleted transplantation in children. Broader study findings: One year post-transplant, T-cell counts and diversity were largely derived from T cells produced anew. Where alpha-beta T cells came from about two months after transplant was reportedly several hundred expanded graft clones. After transplant, high TCRbeta diversity at day 60 in some patients arose from surviving recipient T cells and thymic progenitors.

During its preparation, the TCRbeta library received unique molecular identifiers. TCRdb reanalysed the PCR reads using MiXCR and keeps one entry per CDR3 protein. The repertoire holds 250,000 to 350,000 distinct CDR3 sequences, with around 20% as singletons. Points on this clonotype: Its matching antigen is unknown. A read error may account for a junction end that differs from germline.

This CDR3 comprises 14 residues. The V gene's germline CDR1 is SGHRS and CDR2 YFSETQ. This TCR was sampled from a male patient aged 10 to 17 who had a stem cell transplant for acute lymphoblastic leukemia, so the T cells may come from the graft donor. The sample was PBMCs, mostly from graft donor cells, taken 180 days after TCRalphabeta/CD19-depleted stem cell transplant. The chain joins TRBV5-1 to TRBJ1-5, with D perhaps matching TRBD1 (5 bases). The chain's CDR3 is CASSLSQGNHPQHF. The DNA for the CDR3 is TGCGCCAGCAGCTTGAGCCAGGGCAATCACCCCCAGCATTTT.